The 11 T cell receptor beta chains reported below all come from one sample, sequenced in a study of blood T cells in healthy people across ages. PCR was performed a second time for roughly 7 to 11 cycles using a sample-barcoded 5' primer and a J-beta primer mix. Using its own MiXCR run on the 5' RACE reads, TCRdb lists one record per CDR3 protein. The sample yields hundreds of thousands of distinct CDR3 sequences, roughly 26% seen once. These sequences were also reported in another study, on T cells of mothers and their children.

The sample consisted of blood. The source of these receptors is a boy aged 5 to 17 in good health.

This clonotype has a handful of counts. The J gene is TRBJ2-5, the V gene TRBV5-1; 14 nucleotides agree with TRBD2. CDR1 and CDR2 from the germline V gene are SGHRS and YFSETQ. The CDR3 contains 17 residues. V was clipped by 6 bases and J by 1 base; unmatched bases: 8. CDR3 in amino acids: CASTLPGLAGGQETQYF. The CDR3 DNA reads as TGCGCCAGCACTCTGCCCGGACTAGCGGGGGGCCAAGAGACCCAGTACTTC.

This clonotype was seen a handful of times. The DNA of the CDR3 is TGCGCCAGCAGCTTGGCCGCACTAGCCTACGAGCAGTACTTC. This translates into CASSLAALAYEQYF. The J gene is TRBJ2-1, the V gene TRBV5-1; D is possibly TRBD2 (5 bases). The assigned J gene may be wrong: the sequence end matches TRBJ2-7 better. From germline, CDR1 is SGHRS and CDR2 YFSETQ. This CDR3 comprises 14 residues.

The rearrangement links TRBV2 to TRBJ2-1; D gene uncertain. This CDR3 region has 12 residues. V dropped 6 bases and J dropped 11 bases, with 14 bases sitting between them. Per the germline V gene, CDR1 is SNHLY and CDR2 is FYNNEI. The CDR3 spells CASSVRANQQFF. The CDR3 nucleotides are TGTGCCAGCAGCGTTAGGGCGAATCAGCAGTTCTTC.

This rearrangement joins TRBV5-1 to TRBJ1-4; no clear D gene. V was pared by 0 bases and J by 4 bases, with 10 bases between. Looked up from germline, CDR1 is SGHRS and CDR2 is YFSETQ. This CDR3 has 15 residues. CDR3 DNA sequence: TGCGCCAGCAGCTTGGCCGGCAGCGATAATGAAAAACTGTTTTTT. It is translated as CASSLAGSDNEKLFF.

The V gene is TRBV9, the J gene TRBJ1-6, with a tentative D call TRBD1 (6 bases). This CDR3 comprises 17 residues. V shed 4 bases and J shed 2 bases, with 16 bases lying between them. CDR1 and CDR2 from the germline V gene are SGDLS and YYNGEE. The CDR3 DNA is TGTGCCAGCAGCCCAAGGGACAAACGGACCTATAATTCACCCCTCCACTTT. This encodes CASSPRDKRTYNSPLHF.

This clonotype has a handful of counts. The chain links TRBV12-3 or TRBV12-4 to TRBJ1-4; D gene ambiguous. The V gene lost 8 bases and the J gene lost 4 bases, with 14 bases spanning the gap. This CDR3 has 14 residues. CDR3 sequence reads: CASRDRRGNEKLFF. In DNA form, the CDR3 reads TGTGCCAGCCGAGACCGGCGGGGTAATGAAAAACTGTTTTTT.

The V gene is TRBV7-2, the J gene TRBJ2-5; D might be TRBD1 (6 bases). Germline assignment: CDR1 SGHTA and CDR2 FQGNSA. V shed 3 bases and J shed 9 bases, with 17 bases lying between them. CDR3 length equals 14 residues. The CDR3 protein is CASSFNRVTNAQYF. The CDR3 nucleotides read TGTGCCAGCAGCTTTAACAGGGTAACGAACGCCCAGTACTTC.

The V and J genes are TRBV7-9 and TRBJ2-7; perhaps TRBD2 as D (5 bases). The V end was cut by 0 bases, the J end by 6 bases, with 9 bases between. CDR3 size: 13 residues. The germline V gene encodes CDR1 SEHNR and CDR2 FQNEAQ (reference sequence). CDR3: CASSLAGDREQYF. The CDR3 coding sequence is TGTGCCAGCAGCTTAGCCGGGGATCGCGAGCAGTACTTC.

The chain links TRBV20-1 to TRBJ2-5, with 11 bases aligning to TRBD2. Trimming cost V 1 base and J 2 bases; bases outside gene matches: 9. Germline CDR1 is DFQATT and CDR2 is SNEGSKA (reference sequence). The CDR3 contains 17 residues. CDR3 nucleotides: TGCAGTGCTAGAGTGGCGGGACTAGCGGAACTGCAAGAGACCCAGTACTTC. Protein product: CSARVAGLAELQETQYF.

V and J are TRBV7-6 and TRBJ2-6; 10 nucleotides align to TRBD1. In germline, CDR1 is SGHVS, CDR2 FNYEAQ. Losses at the gene ends were 4 bases for V and 1 base for J; bases not matched to a gene: 4. This CDR3 has 17 amino acids. The CDR3 nucleotides read TGTGCCAGCAGCTCGGACAGGGGGGCATCTGGGGCCAACGTCCTGACTTTC. Translating gives CASSSDRGASGANVLTF.

This clonotype showed up just a few times. This chain joins TRBV5-1 and TRBJ2-5, with 7 nucleotides matching TRBD2. The last part of the DNA fits TRBJ2-7 better; the J call may be wrong. The CDR3 is 14 amino acids. The germline V gene encodes CDR1 SGHRS and CDR2 YFSETQ. CDR3 DNA: TGCGCCAGCAGCTCAAGCGGGGCCTCGTACGAGCAGTACTTC. Translated, it gives CASSSSGASYEQYF.